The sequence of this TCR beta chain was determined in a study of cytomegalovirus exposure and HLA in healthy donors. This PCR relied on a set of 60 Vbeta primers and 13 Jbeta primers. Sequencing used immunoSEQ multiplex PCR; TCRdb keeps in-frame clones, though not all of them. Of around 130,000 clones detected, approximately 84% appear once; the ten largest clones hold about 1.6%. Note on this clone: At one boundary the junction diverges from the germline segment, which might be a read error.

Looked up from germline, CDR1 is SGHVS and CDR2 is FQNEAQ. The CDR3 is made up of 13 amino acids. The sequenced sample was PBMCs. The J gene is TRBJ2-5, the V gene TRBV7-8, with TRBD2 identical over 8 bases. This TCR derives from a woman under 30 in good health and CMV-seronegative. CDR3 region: CVSSSGGAETQYF. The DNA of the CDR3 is TGTGTCAGCAGCTCGGGGGGGGCGGAGACCCAGTACTTC.